The TCR beta chain under discussion was sequenced for a study of blood T cell repertoires in COVID-19. The germline CDR1 and CDR2 sequences are MNHEY and SMNVEV (reference sequence). The CDR3 sequence is 13 residues long. J lost 7 bases, V lost 5 bases, and 4 bases had no gene match. Produced via immunoSEQ multiplex PCR; TCRdb's table is partial and in-frame only. The top ten hold approximately 1.6% of the sample, which has around 300,000 clones, about 87% seen once. The sequencing input was peripheral blood. This clonotype originated in a woman younger than 45 with COVID-19, enrolled during active disease. The chain couples TRBV27 to TRBJ1-2; 10 nucleotides match TRBD1. The CDR3 nucleotides read TGTGCCAGCAGTCCGGGACAGGGGTTTGGCTACACCTTC. This translates into CASSPGQGFGYTF.